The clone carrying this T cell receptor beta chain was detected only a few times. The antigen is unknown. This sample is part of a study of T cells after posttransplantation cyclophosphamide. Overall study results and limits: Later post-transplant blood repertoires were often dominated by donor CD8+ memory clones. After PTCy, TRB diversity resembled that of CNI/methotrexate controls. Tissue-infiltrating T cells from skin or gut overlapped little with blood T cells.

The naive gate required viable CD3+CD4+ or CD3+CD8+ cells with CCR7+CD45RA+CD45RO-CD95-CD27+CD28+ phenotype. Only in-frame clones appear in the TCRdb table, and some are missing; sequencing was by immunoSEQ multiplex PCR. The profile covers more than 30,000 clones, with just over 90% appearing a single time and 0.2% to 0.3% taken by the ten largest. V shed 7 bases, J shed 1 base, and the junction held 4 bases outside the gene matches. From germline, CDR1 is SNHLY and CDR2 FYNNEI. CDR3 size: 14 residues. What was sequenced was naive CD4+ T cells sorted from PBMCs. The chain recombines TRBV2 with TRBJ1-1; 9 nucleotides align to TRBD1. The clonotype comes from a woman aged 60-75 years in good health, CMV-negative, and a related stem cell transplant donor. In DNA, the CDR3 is TGTGCCAGCACCCTGGGACAGGGGAACACTGAAGCTTTCTTT. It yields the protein CASTLGQGNTEAFF.